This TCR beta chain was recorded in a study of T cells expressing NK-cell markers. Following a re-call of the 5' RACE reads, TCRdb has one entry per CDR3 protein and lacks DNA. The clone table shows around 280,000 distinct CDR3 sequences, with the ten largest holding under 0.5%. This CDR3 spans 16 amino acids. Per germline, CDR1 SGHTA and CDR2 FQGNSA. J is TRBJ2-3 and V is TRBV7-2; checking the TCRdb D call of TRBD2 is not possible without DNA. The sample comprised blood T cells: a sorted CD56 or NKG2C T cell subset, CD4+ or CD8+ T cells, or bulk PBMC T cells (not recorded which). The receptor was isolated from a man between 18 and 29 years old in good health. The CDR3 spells CASSRGLAGYTDTQYF.